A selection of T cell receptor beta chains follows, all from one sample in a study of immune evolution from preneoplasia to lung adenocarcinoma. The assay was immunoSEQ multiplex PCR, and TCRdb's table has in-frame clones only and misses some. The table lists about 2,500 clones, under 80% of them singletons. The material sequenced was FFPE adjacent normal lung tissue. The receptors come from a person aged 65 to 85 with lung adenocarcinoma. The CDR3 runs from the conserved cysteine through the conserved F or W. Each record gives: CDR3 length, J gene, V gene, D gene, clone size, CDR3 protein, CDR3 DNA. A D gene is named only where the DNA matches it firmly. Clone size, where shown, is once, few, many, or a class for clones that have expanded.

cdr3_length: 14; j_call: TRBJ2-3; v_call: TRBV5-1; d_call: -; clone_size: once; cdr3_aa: CASSLAMDTDTQYF; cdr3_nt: TGCGCCAGCAGCTTGGCCATGGACACAGATACGCAGTATTTT
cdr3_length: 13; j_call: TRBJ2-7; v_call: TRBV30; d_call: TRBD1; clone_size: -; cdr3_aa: CAWSRDSLGEQYF; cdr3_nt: TGTGCCTGGAGTCGGGACAGTCTGGGCGAGCAGTACTTC
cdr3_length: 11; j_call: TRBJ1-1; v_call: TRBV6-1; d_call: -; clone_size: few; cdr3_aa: CASSRLTEAFF; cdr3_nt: TGTGCCAGCAGCCGACTTACTGAAGCTTTCTTT
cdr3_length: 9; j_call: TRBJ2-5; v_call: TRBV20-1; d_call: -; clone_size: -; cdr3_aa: CSAGETQYF; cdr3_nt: TGCAGTGCTGGGGAGACCCAGTACTTC
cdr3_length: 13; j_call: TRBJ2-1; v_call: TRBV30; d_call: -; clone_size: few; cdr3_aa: CAWRSQSYNEQFF; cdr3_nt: TGTGCCTGGAGGTCCCAATCCTACAATGAGCAGTTCTTC
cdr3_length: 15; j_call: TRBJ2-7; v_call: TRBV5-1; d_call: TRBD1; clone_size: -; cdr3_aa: CASSLSGGHGHEQYF; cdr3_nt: TGCGCCAGCAGCTTGTCAGGGGGCCACGGGCACGAGCAGTACTTC
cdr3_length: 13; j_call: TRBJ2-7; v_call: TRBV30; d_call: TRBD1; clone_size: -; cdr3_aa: CAWSRDSSYEQYF; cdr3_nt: TGTGCCTGGTCCCGGGACAGTTCCTACGAGCAGTACTTC
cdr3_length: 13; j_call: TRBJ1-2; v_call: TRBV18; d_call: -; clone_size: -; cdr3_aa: CASSPPGGDRFTF; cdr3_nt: TGTGCCAGCTCACCACCGGGGGGCGACCGGTTCACCTTC
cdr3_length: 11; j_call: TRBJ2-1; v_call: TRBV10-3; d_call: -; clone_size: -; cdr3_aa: CAITFNNEQFF; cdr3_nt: TGTGCCATCACCTTTAACAATGAGCAGTTCTTC
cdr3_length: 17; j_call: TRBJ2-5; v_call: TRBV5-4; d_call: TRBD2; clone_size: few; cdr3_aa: CASSAGAGLAGAETQYF; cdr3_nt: TGTGCCAGCAGCGCGGGGGCGGGACTAGCGGGAGCAGAGACCCAGTACTTC
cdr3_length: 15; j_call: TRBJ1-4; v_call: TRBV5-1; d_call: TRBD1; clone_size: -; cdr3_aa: CASSLLRGPNEKLFF; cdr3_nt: TGCGCCAGCAGCTTGTTAAGGGGGCCCAATGAAAAACTGTTTTTT
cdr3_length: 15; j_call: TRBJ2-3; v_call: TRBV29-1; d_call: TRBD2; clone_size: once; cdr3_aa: CSVGKREVGTDTQYF; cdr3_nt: TGCAGCGTCGGAAAGCGGGAGGTCGGAACAGATACGCAGTATTTT
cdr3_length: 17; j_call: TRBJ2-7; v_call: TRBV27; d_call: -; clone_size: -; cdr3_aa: CASSQQAGQIISYEQYF; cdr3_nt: TGTGCCAGCAGCCAGCAAGCGGGACAGATAATCTCCTACGAGCAGTACTTC
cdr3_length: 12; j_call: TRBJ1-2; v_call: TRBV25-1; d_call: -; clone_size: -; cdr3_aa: CASSETFGGYTF; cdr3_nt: TGTGCCAGCAGTGAGACATTTGGCGGCTACACCTTC
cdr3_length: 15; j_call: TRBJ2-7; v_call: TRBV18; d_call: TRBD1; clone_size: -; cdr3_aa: CASSIKGQGDGEQYF; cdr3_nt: TGTGCCAGCTCGATTAAAGGACAGGGGGATGGAGAGCAGTACTTC
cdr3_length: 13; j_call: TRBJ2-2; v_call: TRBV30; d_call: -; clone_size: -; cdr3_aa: CAWGTPSTGELFF; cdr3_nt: TGTGCCTGGGGGACACCCTCCACCGGGGAGCTGTTTTTT
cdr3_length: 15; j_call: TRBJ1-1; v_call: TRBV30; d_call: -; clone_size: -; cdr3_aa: CAWSLGGGLRTEAFF; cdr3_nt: TGTGCCTGGAGTCTAGGCGGGGGTTTACGAACTGAAGCTTTCTTT
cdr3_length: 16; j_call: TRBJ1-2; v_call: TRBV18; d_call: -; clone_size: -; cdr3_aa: CASSPRGVTGYDGYTF; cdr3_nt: TGTGCCAGCTCCCCTCGGGGGGTGACGGGTTACGATGGCTACACCTTC
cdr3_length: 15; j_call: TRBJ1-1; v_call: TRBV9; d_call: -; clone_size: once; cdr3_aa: CASSVGTLGNTEAFF; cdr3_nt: TGTGCCAGCAGCGTAGGAACCTTAGGGAACACTGAAGCTTTCTTT
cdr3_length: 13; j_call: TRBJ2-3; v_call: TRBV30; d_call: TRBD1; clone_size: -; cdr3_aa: CAWDRQGTDTQYF; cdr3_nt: TGTGCCTGGGACCGACAGGGTACAGATACGCAGTATTTT
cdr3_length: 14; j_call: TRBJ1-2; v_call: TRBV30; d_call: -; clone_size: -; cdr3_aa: CAWSPSRFNYGYTF; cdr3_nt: TGTGCCTGGAGTCCGTCTAGGTTTAACTATGGCTACACCTTC
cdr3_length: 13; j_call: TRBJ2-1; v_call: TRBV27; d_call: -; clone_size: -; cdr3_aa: CASSLGVNNEQFF; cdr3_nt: TGTGCCAGCAGTTTAGGCGTCAACAATGAGCAGTTCTTC
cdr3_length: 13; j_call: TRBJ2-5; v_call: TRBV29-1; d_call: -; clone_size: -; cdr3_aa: CSVEASGRETQYF; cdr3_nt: TGCAGCGTTGAAGCTTCAGGGCGAGAGACCCAGTACTTC
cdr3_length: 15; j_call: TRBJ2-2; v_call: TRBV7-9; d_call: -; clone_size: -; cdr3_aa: CASTSGLADTGELFF; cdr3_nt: TGTGCCAGCACCTCGGGTTTAGCCGACACCGGGGAGCTGTTTTTT
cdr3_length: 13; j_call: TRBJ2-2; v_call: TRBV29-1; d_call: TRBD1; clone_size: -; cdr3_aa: CSGRGRGTGELFF; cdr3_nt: TGCAGCGGCAGGGGGCGCGGGACCGGGGAGCTGTTTTTT
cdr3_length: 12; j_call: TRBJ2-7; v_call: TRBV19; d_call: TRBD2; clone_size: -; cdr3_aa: CASSASGNEQYF; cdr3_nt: TGTGCCAGTAGTGCTAGCGGGAACGAGCAGTACTTC
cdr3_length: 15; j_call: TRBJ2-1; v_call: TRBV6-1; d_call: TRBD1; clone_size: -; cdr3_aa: CASSSGGASYNEQFF; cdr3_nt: TGTGCCAGCAGTTCAGGGGGTGCCTCCTACAATGAGCAGTTCTTC
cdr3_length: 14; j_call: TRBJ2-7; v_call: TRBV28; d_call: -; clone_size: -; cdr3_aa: CASRREDFSYEQYF; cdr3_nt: TGTGCCAGCAGAAGAGAGGATTTCTCCTACGAGCAGTACTTC
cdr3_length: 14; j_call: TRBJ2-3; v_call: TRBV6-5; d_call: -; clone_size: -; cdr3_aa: CATKEGSGADTQYF; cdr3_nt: TGTGCCACTAAAGAAGGTAGCGGCGCAGATACGCAGTATTTT
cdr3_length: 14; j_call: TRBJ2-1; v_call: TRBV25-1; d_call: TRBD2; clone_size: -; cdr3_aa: CASRELAGGGEQFF; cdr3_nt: TGTGCCAGCAGGGAACTAGCGGGAGGGGGTGAGCAGTTCTTC
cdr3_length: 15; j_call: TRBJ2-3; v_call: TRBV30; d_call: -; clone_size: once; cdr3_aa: CAWRASGTAVPTQYF; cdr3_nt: TGTGCCTGGAGGGCTTCCGGGACCGCCGTACCAACGCAGTATTTT
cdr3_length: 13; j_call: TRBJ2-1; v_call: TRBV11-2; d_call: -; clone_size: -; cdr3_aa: CASSLDKGLEQFF; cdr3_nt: TGTGCCAGCAGCTTAGATAAAGGGTTGGAGCAGTTCTTC
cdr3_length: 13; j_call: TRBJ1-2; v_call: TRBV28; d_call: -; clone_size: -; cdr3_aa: CASSLSVGAGYTF; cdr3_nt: TGTGCCAGCAGTTTGTCTGTGGGGGCTGGCTACACCTTC
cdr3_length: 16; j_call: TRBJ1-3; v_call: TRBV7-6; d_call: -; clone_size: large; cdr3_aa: CASSLQAGQSGNTIYF; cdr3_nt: TGTGCCAGCAGTCTCCAGGCAGGACAATCTGGAAACACCATATATTTT
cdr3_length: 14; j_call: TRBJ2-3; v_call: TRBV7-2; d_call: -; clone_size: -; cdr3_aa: CASSLVFGTDTQYF; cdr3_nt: TGTGCCAGCAGCTTAGTATTCGGCACAGATACGCAGTATTTT
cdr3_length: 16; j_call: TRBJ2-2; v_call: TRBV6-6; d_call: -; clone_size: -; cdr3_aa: CASSPLPGENTGELFF; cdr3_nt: TGTGCCAGCAGTCCCCTCCCGGGAGAGAACACCGGGGAGCTGTTTTTT
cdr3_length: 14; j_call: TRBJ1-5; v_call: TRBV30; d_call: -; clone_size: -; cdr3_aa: CAWSLGQPEQPQHF; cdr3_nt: TGTGCCTGGAGTCTCGGACAACCAGAACAGCCCCAGCATTTT
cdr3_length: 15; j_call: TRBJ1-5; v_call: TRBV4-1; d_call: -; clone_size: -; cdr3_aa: CASSLNQVGNQPQHF; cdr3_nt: TGCGCCAGCAGCCTGAACCAGGTTGGCAATCAGCCCCAGCATTTT
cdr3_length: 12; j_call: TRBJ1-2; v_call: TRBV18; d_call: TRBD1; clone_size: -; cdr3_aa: CASSLTGDGYTF; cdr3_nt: TGTGCCAGCTCACTTACAGGGGATGGCTACACCTTC
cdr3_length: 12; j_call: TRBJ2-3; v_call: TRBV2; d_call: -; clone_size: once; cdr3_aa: CASNRRTDTQYF; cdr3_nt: TGTGCCAGCAACCGTCGCACAGATACGCAGTATTTT
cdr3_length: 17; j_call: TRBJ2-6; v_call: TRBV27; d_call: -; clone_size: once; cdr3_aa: CASSLGLQGSGANVLTF; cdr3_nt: TGTGCCAGCAGTTTGGGCTTACAGGGCTCTGGGGCCAACGTCCTGACTTTC
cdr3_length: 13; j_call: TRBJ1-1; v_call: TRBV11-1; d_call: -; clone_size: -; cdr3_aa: CASSISFDTEAFF; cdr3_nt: TGTGCCAGCAGCATCTCTTTCGACACTGAAGCTTTCTTT
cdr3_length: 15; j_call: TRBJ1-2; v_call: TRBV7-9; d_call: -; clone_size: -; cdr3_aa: CASSLPQGIADGYTF; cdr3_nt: TGTGCCAGCAGCTTACCTCAGGGAATTGCTGATGGCTACACCTTC
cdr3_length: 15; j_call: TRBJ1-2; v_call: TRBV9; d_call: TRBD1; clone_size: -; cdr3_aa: CASSKPTGANYGYTF; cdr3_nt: TGTGCCAGCAGCAAACCGACAGGGGCTAACTATGGCTACACCTTC
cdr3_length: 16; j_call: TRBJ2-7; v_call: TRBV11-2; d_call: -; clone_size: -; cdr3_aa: CASSLGNDPSSYEQYF; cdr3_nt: TGTGCCAGCAGCTTAGGTAACGATCCGAGCTCCTACGAGCAGTACTTC
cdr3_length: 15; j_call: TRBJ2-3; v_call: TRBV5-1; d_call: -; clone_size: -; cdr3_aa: CASSSSGLETDTQYF; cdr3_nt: TGCGCCAGCAGCTCCAGCGGTTTAGAAACAGATACGCAGTATTTT
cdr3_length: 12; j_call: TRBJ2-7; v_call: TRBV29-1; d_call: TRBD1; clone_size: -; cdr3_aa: CSVLQGEDEQYF; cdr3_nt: TGCAGCGTGCTACAGGGGGAGGACGAGCAGTACTTC
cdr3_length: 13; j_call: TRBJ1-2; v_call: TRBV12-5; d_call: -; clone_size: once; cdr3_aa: CASADGGIRGYTF; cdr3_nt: TGTGCTAGTGCGGATGGGGGGATCAGAGGCTACACCTTC
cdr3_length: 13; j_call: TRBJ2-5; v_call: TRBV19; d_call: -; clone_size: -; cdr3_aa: CASSWGRQETQYF; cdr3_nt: TGTGCCAGTAGTTGGGGCAGGCAAGAGACCCAGTACTTC
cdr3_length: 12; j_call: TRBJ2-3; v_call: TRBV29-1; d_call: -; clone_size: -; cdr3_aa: CSVGQGGDTQYF; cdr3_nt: TGCAGCGTTGGACAGGGAGGGGATACGCAGTATTTT
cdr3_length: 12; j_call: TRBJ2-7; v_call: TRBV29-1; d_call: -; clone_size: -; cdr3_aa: CSVGTNSYEQYF; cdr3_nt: TGCAGCGTTGGGACAAACTCCTACGAGCAGTACTTC
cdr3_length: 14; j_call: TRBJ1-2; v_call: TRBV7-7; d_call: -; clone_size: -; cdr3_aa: CASSLGTPNYGYTF; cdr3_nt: TGTGCTAGCAGCTTAGGGACACCGAACTATGGCTACACCTTC
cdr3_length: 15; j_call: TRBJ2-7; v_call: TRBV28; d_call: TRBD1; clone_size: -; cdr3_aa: CASSPSGTGGSEQYF; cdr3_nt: TGTGCCAGCAGTCCGTCCGGGACAGGGGGCAGCGAGCAGTACTTC
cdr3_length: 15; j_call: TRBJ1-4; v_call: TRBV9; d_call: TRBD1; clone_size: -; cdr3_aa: CASSVRTGRNEKLFF; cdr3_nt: TGTGCCAGCAGCGTTAGGACAGGGAGAAATGAAAAACTGTTTTTT